A single sample is the source of the 27 T cell receptor beta chains below, sequenced in a study of identifying expanded T cells in peripheral blood. TCRdb's copy holds only in-frame clones and misses some; the assay was immunoSEQ multiplex PCR. The sample includes approximately 130,000 clones, around 84% seen only once; the top ten take roughly 3.3%. What was sequenced was blood. These receptors were collected from a person between 18 and 75 years old in good health.

The gene calls are TRBV7-9 and TRBJ2-5; D is undetermined. The CDR3 is 14 residues long. From germline, CDR1 is SEHNR and CDR2 FQNEAQ (reference sequence). V lost 1 base, J lost 2 bases, and 8 bases lay in between. CDR3 in amino acids: CASSLVSSQETQYF. In DNA form, the CDR3 reads TGTGCCAGCAGCTTAGTGTCCAGTCAAGAGACCCAGTACTTC.

This clone appeared a few times. The gene calls are TRBV4-3 and TRBJ2-1, with D tentatively TRBD2 (6 bases). Trimming shortened V by 1 base and J by 4 bases, and 23 bases separated the two germline ends. Germline V gene sequence: CDR1 LGHNA, CDR2 YSLEER. The CDR3 runs to 19 residues. The CDR3 region is CASSQGLTSGDGVYNEQFF. Here the CDR3 DNA reads TGCGCCAGCAGCCAAGGATTAACTTCGGGGGACGGAGTTTACAATGAGCAGTTCTTC.

The gene calls are TRBV29-1 and TRBJ1-2; D remains unclear. V was cut by 3 bases and J by 1 base, with 9 bases left in between. Germline V gene data show CDR1 as SQVTM and CDR2 as ANQGSEA. The CDR3 extends over 13 amino acids. CDR3 DNA: TGCAGCGTTGAGCTGGAGATTAACTATGGCTACACCTTC. Amino acids: CSVELEINYGYTF.

The chain links TRBV7-9 to TRBJ1-3; D gene unclear. Trimming pared 1 base from V and 0 bases from J, leaving 7 bases between. The CDR3 sequence is 15 residues long. Germline V gene data show CDR1 as SEHNR and CDR2 as FQNEAQ (reference sequence). The CDR3 spells CASSLGSPSGNTIYF. The CDR3 region has the DNA TGTGCCAGCAGCTTAGGCAGTCCCTCTGGAAACACCATATATTTT.

The rearrangement uses TRBV30 and TRBJ2-7; TRBD1 aligns across 8 bases. The CDR3 loop spans 15 amino acids. J lost 4 bases, V lost 3 bases, and 11 bases had no gene match. Germline CDR1 reads GTSNPN; CDR2 reads SVGIG (reference sequence). DNA for the CDR3: TGTGCCTGGAGCCGAGGAGGACAGGGCCAATACGAGCAGTACTTC. This gives the protein CAWSRGGQGQYEQYF.

This clone was counted a few times. This chain uses TRBV5-1 with TRBJ2-3, with a possible D match to TRBD1 (5 bases). V lost 0 bases to trimming and J lost 6 bases, with 11 bases between them. In germline, CDR1 is SGHRS, CDR2 YFSETQ. The CDR3 is made up of 14 amino acids. In DNA form, the CDR3 reads TGCGCCAGCAGCTTGGGACAGACCGGGGATACGCAGTATTTT. Translation gives CASSLGQTGDTQYF.

This chain links TRBV7-6 with TRBJ2-5; D unclear. CDR1 is SGHVS, CDR2 FNYEAQ, per germline. The CDR3 length is 14 residues. V dropped 5 bases and J dropped 2 bases, with 12 bases sitting between them. CDR3: CASSQGNMQETQYF. CDR3 nucleotides: TGTGCCAGCAGCCAAGGCAACATGCAAGAGACCCAGTACTTC. Together with reference TRBV7-6 and TRBJ2-5, the CDR3 gives the full variable domain: GAGVSQSPRYKVTKRGQDVALRCDPISGHVSLYWYRQALGQGPEFLTYFNYEAQQDKSGLPNDRFSAERPEGSISTLTIQRTEQRDSAMYRCASSQGNMQETQYFGPGTRLLVL.

The gene calls are TRBV5-1 and TRBJ2-7; D uncertain. Germline lookup yields CDR1 SGHRS and CDR2 YFSETQ. Trimming shortened V by 0 bases and J by 0 bases, and 4 bases separated the two germline ends. The CDR3 has 13 residues. The DNA for the CDR3 is TGCGCCAGCAGCTTGGGACACTCCTACGAGCAGTACTTC. As protein: CASSLGHSYEQYF.

The V and J genes are TRBV4-3 and TRBJ2-5; D is unresolved. Germline CDR1 and CDR2: LGHNA and YSLEER. V shed 2 bases and J shed 6 bases, with 13 bases lying between them. CDR3 length: 14 residues. The CDR3 DNA follows: TGCGCCAGCAGCCAAAATGCGGTCGAGAAGACCCAGTACTTC. The encoded protein is CASSQNAVEKTQYF.

Regarding this clone: Different DNA sequences within this sample yield the same CDR3. The gene calls are TRBV18 and TRBJ2-7; D uncertain. From germline, CDR1 is KGHSH and CDR2 LQKENI. This CDR3 has 12 residues. Trimming shortened V by 2 bases and J by 1 base, and 3 bases separated the two germline ends. The CDR3 loop reads CASSPGSYEQYF. DNA for the CDR3: TGTGCCAGCTCACCAGGATCCTACGAGCAGTACTTC.

This chain joins TRBV7-2 and TRBJ2-4, with D perhaps TRBD1 (5 bases). This CDR3 region has 16 residues. The germline CDR1 and CDR2 sequences are SGHTA and FQGNSA. The V end lost 1 base, the J end lost 0 bases, and 10 bases lay between the germline ends. The CDR3 region is CASSLVVRAAKNIQYF. The DNA for the CDR3 is TGTGCCAGCAGCTTAGTAGTCAGGGCAGCCAAAAACATTCAGTACTTC.

J is TRBJ2-7 and V is TRBV29-1; TRBD2 aligns across 15 bases. CDR1 is SQVTM and CDR2 is ANQGSEA in the germline V gene. V shed 6 bases and J 7 bases; nucleotides not matched to a gene: 4. The CDR3 contains 13 residues. The CDR3: CSVGLAGGLEQYF. The CDR3 DNA reads TGCAGCGTCGGACTAGCGGGGGGGCTTGAGCAGTACTTC.

This chain uses TRBV4-3 with TRBJ2-7; D assignment may be TRBD1 or TRBD2 (5 bases each). The CDR3 runs 15 residues. Per germline, CDR1 LGHNA and CDR2 YSLEER. The V gene lost 0 bases and the J gene lost 2 bases, with 11 bases spanning the gap. This CDR3 is CASSQEVGRPYEQYF. In DNA, the CDR3 is TGCGCCAGCAGCCAAGAAGTGGGACGACCCTACGAGCAGTACTTC.

This clone has only a few counts. The chain joins TRBV19 to TRBJ1-5, with unresolved D. V shed 5 bases and J shed 4 bases, with 12 bases lying between them. Germline V gene sequence: CDR1 LNHDA, CDR2 SQIVND (reference sequence). The CDR3 contains 14 residues. The CDR3 nucleotides read TGTGCCAGTAGTGGCAGGAACCTGAATCAGCCCCAGCATTTT. Residues: CASSGRNLNQPQHF. Full variable domain (outside the CDR3, taken from reference TRBV19 and TRBJ1-5): DGGITQSPKYLFRKEGQNVTLSCEQNLNHDAMYWYRQDPGQGLRLIYYSQIVNDFQKGDIAEGYSVSREKKESFPLTVTSAQKNPTAFYLCASSGRNLNQPQHFGDGTRLSIL.

The DNA for the CDR3 is TGTGCCAGCCGACAGGGGCTGAACACTGAAGCTTTCTTT. This translates into CASRQGLNTEAFF. The chain has TRBV2 and TRBJ1-1; TRBD1 aligns across 8 bases. Germline V gene sequence: CDR1 SNHLY, CDR2 FYNNEI. The V segment lost 8 bases and the J segment 0 bases; nucleotides outside the gene matches: 2. The CDR3 is 13 residues long.

The chain is built from TRBV29-1 and TRBJ1-2; D is possibly TRBD1 (6 bases). Deletions cut 5 bases from V and 5 bases from J, with 12 bases between. CDR3 length: 12 amino acids. Germline V gene sequence: CDR1 SQVTM, CDR2 ANQGSEA. The CDR3 DNA follows: TGCAGCGTTTTTTCAGGGGTTTATGGCTACACCTTC. As protein: CSVFSGVYGYTF.

The V gene is TRBV10-2, the J gene TRBJ1-2, with D maybe TRBD1 (5 bases). V lost 7 bases to trimming and J lost 1 base, with 13 bases between them. This CDR3 has 14 amino acids. The germline V gene encodes CDR1 WSHSY and CDR2 SAAADI. The CDR3 loop is CASTPQGVNYGYTF. The DNA of the CDR3 is TGCGCCAGCACTCCTCAAGGGGTTAACTATGGCTACACCTTC.

The chain links TRBV5-1 to TRBJ2-6; the D gene is possibly TRBD1 (6 bases). CDR1 is SGHRS, CDR2 YFSETQ, per germline. This CDR3 is 17 amino acids long. Trimming took off 4 bases at V and 3 bases at J, with 17 bases between the two ends. The CDR3 nucleotides read TGCGCCAGCAGCCCCTCCCGAAGGGGGATTGGGGCCAACGTCCTGACTTTC. Translation gives CASSPSRRGIGANVLTF.

This rearrangement joins TRBV7-2 to TRBJ2-3, with D perhaps TRBD1 (5 bases). This CDR3 region has 16 residues. Germline CDR1 reads SGHTA; CDR2 reads FQGNSA. Trimming removed 5 bases at V and 1 base at J, with 16 bases between. CDR3 sequence (DNA): TGTGCCAGCAGCCGACCCATAGGGGCGGGCACAGATACGCAGTATTTT. It specifies CASSRPIGAGTDTQYF.

V is TRBV6-5 and J is TRBJ1-4; unclear D gene. In germline, CDR1 is MNHEY, CDR2 SVGAGI. The V end lost 6 bases, the J end lost 8 bases, and 16 bases lay between the germline ends. This CDR3 region has 14 residues. Here the CDR3 reads CASSRQTFTEKLFF. As DNA, the CDR3 is TGTGCCAGCAGCCGACAAACGTTCACCGAAAAACTGTTTTTT.

The chain is built from TRBV7-2 and TRBJ2-1; TRBD2 agrees at 8 bases. The CDR3 contains 17 residues. The ends lost 0 bases at V and 2 bases at J; junction bases unmatched: 6. The V gene's germline CDR1 is SGHTA and CDR2 FQGNSA. The CDR3 DNA reads as TGTGCCAGCAGCTTAGCGGGTGGCGGGGGGCCCTACAATGAGCAGTTCTTC. This encodes CASSLAGGGGPYNEQFF.

This rearrangement joins TRBV5-1 to TRBJ1-1; D is ambiguous. V was clipped by 0 bases and J by 1 base, with 10 bases between them. Germline CDR1 SGHRS, CDR2 YFSETQ. The CDR3 is 15 amino acids. In DNA form, the CDR3 reads TGCGCCAGCAGCTTGGTCGTCAGACCGAACACTGAAGCTTTCTTT. Its protein is CASSLVVRPNTEAFF.

This clone was recorded only once. The V and J genes are TRBV6-5 and TRBJ1-6; D is uncertain. V shed 0 bases and J shed 7 bases, with 10 bases lying between them. Germline V CDR1 and CDR2: MNHEY, SVGAGI. The CDR3 totals 15 residues. The DNA for the CDR3 is TGTGCCAGCAGTTACTCGAGCAGCAACAATTCACCCCTCCACTTT. Translated: CASSYSSSNNSPLHF.

CDR3 nucleotide sequence: TGCAGCGCGCGGGACAGCCTTCAGGGTGGCTACACCTTC. Translated: CSARDSLQGGYTF. The chain links TRBV29-1 to TRBJ1-2; 7 nucleotides agree with TRBD1. Germline CDR1 and CDR2: SQVTM and ANQGSEA. Unmatched junction bases numbered 12, after V lost 7 bases and J lost 7 bases. There are 13 residues in the CDR3.

This clone was counted ten times or more. For the CDR3, the DNA is TGTGCCAGTAAGAGGATTAACATGAACACTGAAGCTTTCTTT. Its protein product is CASKRINMNTEAFF. The chain carries TRBV6-5 and TRBJ1-1; D remains ambiguous. Germline V gives CDR1 MNHEY, CDR2 SVGAGI. This CDR3 is built from 14 residues. Trimming removed 9 bases at V and 0 bases at J, with 14 bases between.

This rearrangement joins TRBV7-9 to TRBJ2-1; 7 bases are shared with TRBD2. The V gene's germline CDR1 is SEHNR and CDR2 FQNEAQ (reference sequence). The CDR3 length is 14 residues. The ends lost 5 bases at V and 6 bases at J; junction bases unmatched: 7. CDR3 sequence (DNA): TGTGCCAGCAGCCCACTGGGACTAACCAATGAGCAGTTCTTC. Protein product: CASSPLGLTNEQFF.

V is TRBV7-9 and J is TRBJ1-2; the D gene is possibly TRBD1 (5 bases). Germline V gives CDR1 SEHNR, CDR2 FQNEAQ (reference sequence). This CDR3 comprises 13 residues. Trimming pared 0 bases from V and 6 bases from J, leaving 8 bases between. CDR3 sequence reads: CASSLAGVDGYTF. CDR3 DNA: TGTGCCAGCAGCTTAGCGGGGGTGGATGGCTACACCTTC.